This T cell receptor (beta chain) derives from a study of T cell repertoires in cytomegalovirus infection. Whole-study context: Based on public TCR beta signatures, there were indications of CMV infection and of a matching HLA type. Findings and caveats of the study: The cumulative frequency of public TCR beta families distinguished individuals who carried CMV together with the relevant HLA. Across the ex vivo response, the dominant clonotypes were HLA-C-restricted CMV-specific TCR beta clonotypes.

One entry per CDR3 protein results from TCRdb running MiXCR on the reads. The data contain nearly 550,000 distinct CDR3 sequences, 16% of them singletons. This CDR3 is 16 amino acids long. Germline CDR1 and CDR2: LGHDT and YNNKEL (reference sequence). V lost 3 bases and J lost 0; bases outside the gene matches: 5. Concerning this clonotype itself: The antigen is unknown.

The receptor was derived from a human donor in good health (CMV status not recorded). Some clones in this sample may be carry-over from other donors' samples. The source material was CD8+ T cells from PBMCs. V gene TRBV3-1 combines with J gene TRBJ1-5, with 7 bases aligning to TRBD1. The CDR3: CASSQGNRGSNQPQHF. The CDR3 DNA reads TGTGCCAGCAGCCAGGGAAACAGGGGTAGCAATCAGCCCCAGCATTTT.